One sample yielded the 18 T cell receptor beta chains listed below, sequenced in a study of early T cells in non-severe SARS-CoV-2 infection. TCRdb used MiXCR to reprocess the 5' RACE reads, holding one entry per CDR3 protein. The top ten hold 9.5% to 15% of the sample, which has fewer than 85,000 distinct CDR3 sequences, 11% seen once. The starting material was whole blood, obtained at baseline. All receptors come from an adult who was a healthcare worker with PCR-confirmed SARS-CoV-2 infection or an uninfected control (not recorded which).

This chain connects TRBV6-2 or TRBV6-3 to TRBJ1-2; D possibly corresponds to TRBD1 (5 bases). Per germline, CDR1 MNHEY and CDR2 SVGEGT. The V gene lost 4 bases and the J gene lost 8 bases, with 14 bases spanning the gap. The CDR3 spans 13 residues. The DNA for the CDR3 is TGTGCCAGCAGTTGGTCGACAGCCGGCGGCTACACCTTC. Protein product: CASSWSTAGGYTF.

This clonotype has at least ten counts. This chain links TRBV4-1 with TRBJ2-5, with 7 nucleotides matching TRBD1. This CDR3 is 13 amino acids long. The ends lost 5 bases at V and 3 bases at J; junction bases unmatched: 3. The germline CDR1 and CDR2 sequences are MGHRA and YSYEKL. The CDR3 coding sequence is TGCGCCAGCAGCTTCCAGGGGGAAGAGACCCAGTACTTC. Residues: CASSFQGEETQYF.

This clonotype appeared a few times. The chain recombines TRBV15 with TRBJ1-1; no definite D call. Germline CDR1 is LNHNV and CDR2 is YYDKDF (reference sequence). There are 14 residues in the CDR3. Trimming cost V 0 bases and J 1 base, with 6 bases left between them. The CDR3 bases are TGTGCCACCAGCAGAGATTGGGGGAACACTGAAGCTTTCTTT. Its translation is CATSRDWGNTEAFF.

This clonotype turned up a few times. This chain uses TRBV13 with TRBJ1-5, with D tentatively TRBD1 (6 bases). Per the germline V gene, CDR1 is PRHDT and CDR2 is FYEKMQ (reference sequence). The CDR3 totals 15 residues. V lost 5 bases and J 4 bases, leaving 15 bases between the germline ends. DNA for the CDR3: TGTGCCAGCAGCCATTCCCCACAGGGTAATCAGCCCCAGCATTTT. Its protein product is CASSHSPQGNQPQHF.

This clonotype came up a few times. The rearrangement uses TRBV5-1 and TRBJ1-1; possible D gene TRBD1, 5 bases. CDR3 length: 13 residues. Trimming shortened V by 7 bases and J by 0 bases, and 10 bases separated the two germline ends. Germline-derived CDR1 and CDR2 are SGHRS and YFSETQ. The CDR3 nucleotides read TGCGCCAGCGGGGAAGGGGTGAACACTGAAGCTTTCTTT. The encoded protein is CASGEGVNTEAFF.

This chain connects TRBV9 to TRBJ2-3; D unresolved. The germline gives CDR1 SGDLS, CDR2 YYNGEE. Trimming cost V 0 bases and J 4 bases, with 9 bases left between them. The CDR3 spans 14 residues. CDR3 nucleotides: TGTGCCAGCAGCGTAGAGATAATGGCAGATACGCAGTATTTT. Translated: CASSVEIMADTQYF.

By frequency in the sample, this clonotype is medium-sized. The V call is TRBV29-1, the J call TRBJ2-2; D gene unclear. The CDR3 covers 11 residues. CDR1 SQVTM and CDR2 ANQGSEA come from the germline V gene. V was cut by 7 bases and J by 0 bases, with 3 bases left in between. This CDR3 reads CSATNTGELFF. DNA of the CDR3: TGCAGCGCTACGAACACCGGGGAGCTGTTTTTT.

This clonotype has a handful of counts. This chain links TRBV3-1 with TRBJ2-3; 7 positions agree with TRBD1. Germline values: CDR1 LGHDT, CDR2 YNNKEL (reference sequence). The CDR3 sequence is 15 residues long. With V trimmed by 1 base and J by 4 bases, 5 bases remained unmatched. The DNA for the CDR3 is TGTGCCAGCAGCCAAGCTACCCAGGGGGCAGATACGCAGTATTTT. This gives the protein CASSQATQGADTQYF.

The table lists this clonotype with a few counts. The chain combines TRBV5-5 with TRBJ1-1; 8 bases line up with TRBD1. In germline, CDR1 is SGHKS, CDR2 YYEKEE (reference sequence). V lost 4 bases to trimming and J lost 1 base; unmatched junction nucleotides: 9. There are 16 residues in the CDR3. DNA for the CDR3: TGTGCCAGCAGCCGGAGGACAGGGAGGGGGAACACTGAAGCTTTCTTT. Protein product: CASSRRTGRGNTEAFF. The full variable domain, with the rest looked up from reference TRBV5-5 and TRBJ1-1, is DAGVTQSPTHLIKTRGQQVTLRCSPISGHKSVSWYQQVLGQGPQFIFQYYEKEERGRGNFPDRFSARQFPNYSSELNVNALLLGDSALYLCASSRRTGRGNTEAFFGQGTRLTVV.

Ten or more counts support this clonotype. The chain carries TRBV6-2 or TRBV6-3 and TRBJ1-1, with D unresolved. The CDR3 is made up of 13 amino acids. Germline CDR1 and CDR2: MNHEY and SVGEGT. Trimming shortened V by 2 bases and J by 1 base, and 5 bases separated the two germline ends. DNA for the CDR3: TGTGCCAGCAGTTACAAGGAGAACACTGAAGCTTTCTTT. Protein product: CASSYKENTEAFF.

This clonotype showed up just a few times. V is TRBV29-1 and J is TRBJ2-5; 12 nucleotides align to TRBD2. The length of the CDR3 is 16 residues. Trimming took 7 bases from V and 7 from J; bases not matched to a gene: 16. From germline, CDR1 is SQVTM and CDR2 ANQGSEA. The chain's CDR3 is CSAQTHLAGGPATQYF. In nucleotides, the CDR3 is TGCAGCGCTCAAACGCATCTAGCGGGGGGGCCGGCGACCCAGTACTTC.

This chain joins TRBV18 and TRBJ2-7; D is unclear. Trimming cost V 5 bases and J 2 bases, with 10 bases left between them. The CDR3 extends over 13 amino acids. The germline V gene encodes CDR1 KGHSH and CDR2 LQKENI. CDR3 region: CASSTQRAYEQYF. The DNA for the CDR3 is TGTGCCAGCTCAACCCAACGGGCCTACGAGCAGTACTTC. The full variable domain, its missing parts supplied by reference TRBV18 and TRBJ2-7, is NAGVMQNPRHLVRRRGQEARLRCSPMKGHSHVYWYRQLPEEGLKFMVYLQKENIIDESGMPKERFSAEFPKEGPSILRIQQVVRGDSAAYFCASSTQRAYEQYFGPGTRLTVT.

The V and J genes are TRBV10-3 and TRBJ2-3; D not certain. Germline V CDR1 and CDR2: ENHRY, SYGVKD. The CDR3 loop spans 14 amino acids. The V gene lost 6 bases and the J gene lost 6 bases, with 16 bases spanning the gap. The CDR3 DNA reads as TGTGCCATCAGGCTGTCTCGCGGTGGGGATACGCAGTATTTT. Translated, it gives CAIRLSRGGDTQYF.

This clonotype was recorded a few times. The CDR3: CATSFNRVPDEQYF. The CDR3 DNA is TGTGCCACCAGCTTTAACAGGGTACCCGACGAGCAGTACTTC. The chain employs TRBV15 and TRBJ2-7; D may be TRBD1 (6 bases). V shed 5 bases and J shed 5 bases, with 16 bases lying between them. The CDR3 is made up of 14 amino acids. CDR1 LNHNV and CDR2 YYDKDF come from the germline V gene (reference sequence).

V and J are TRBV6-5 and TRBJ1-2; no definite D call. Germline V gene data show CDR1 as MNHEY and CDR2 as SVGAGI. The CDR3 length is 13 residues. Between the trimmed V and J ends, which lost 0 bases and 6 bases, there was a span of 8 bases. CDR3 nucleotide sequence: TGTGCCAGCAGTTACTCGACAATCCATGGCTACACCTTC. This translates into CASSYSTIHGYTF.

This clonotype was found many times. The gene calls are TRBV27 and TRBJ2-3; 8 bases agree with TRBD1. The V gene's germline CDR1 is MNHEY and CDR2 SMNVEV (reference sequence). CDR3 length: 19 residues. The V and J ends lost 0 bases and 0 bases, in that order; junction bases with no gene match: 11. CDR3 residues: CASSLSNFPGQASTDTQYF. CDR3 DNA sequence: TGTGCCAGCAGTTTATCGAATTTTCCGGGACAGGCGAGCACAGATACGCAGTATTTT.

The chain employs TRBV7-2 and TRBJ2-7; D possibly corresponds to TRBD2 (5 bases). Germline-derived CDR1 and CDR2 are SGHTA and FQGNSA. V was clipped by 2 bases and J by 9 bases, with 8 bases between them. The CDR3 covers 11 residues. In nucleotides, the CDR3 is TGTGCCAGCAGCTTAACTGGAGGGCAGTACTTC. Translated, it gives CASSLTGGQYF.

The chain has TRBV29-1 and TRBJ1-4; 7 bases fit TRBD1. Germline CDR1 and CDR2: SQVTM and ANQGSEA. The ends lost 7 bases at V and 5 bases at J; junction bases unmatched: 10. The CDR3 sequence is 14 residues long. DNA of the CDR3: TGCAGCGCCTGGGAAGGGGACAGCAATGAAAAACTGTTTTTT. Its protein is CSAWEGDSNEKLFF.